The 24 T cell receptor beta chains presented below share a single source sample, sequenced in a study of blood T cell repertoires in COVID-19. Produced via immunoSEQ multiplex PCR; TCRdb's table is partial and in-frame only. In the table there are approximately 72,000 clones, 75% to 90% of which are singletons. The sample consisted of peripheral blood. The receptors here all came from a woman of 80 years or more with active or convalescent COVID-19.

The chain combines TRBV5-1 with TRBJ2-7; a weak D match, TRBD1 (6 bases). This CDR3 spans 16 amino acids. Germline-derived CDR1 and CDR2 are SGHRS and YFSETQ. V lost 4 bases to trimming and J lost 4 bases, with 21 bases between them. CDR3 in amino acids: CASSGGGEVFGYEQYF. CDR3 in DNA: TGCGCCAGCAGCGGGGGCGGTGAGGTTTTTGGGTACGAGCAGTACTTC.

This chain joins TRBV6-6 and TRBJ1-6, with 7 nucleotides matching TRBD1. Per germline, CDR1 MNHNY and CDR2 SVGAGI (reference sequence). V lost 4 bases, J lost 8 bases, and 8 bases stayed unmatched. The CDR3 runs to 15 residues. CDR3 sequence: CASSSQTGLDSPLHF. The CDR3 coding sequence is TGTGCCAGCAGTTCCCAGACAGGGCTGGATTCACCCCTCCACTTT.

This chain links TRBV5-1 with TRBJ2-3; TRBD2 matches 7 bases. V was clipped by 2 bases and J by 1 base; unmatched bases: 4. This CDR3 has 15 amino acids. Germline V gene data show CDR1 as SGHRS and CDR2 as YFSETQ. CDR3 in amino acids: CASSFRSGGTDTQYF. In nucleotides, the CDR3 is TGCGCCAGCAGCTTCCGCAGCGGGGGCACAGATACGCAGTATTTT.

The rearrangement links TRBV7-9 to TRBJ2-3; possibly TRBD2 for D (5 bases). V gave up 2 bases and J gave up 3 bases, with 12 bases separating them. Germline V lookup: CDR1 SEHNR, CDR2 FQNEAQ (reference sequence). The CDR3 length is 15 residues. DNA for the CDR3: TGTGCCAGCAGCTTATCTTACGGGGAAACAGATACGCAGTATTTT. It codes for CASSLSYGETDTQYF.

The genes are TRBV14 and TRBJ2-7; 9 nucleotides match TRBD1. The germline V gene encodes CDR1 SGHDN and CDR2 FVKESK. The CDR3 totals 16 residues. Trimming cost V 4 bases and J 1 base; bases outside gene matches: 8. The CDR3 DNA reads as TGTGCCAGCAGCCCGTATACGGGACAGGGATCCTACGAGCAGTACTTC. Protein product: CASSPYTGQGSYEQYF. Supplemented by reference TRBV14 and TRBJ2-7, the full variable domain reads EAGVTQFPSHSVIEKGQTVTLRCDPISGHDNLYWYRRVMGKEIKFLLHFVKESKQDESGMPNNRFLAERTGGTYSTLKVQPAELEDSGVYFCASSPYTGQGSYEQYFGPGTRLTVT.

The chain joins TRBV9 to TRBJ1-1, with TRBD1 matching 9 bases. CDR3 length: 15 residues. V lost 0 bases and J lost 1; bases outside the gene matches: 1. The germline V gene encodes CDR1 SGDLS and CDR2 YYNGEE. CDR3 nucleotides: TGTGCCAGCAGCGTAGGGACAGGGGCGAACACTGAAGCTTTCTTT. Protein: CASSVGTGANTEAFF. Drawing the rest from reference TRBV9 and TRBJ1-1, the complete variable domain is DSGVTQTPKHLITATGQRVTLRCSPRSGDLSVYWYQQSLDQGLQFLIQYYNGEERAKGNILERFSAQQFPDLHSELNLSSLELGDSALYFCASSVGTGANTEAFFGQGTRLTVV.

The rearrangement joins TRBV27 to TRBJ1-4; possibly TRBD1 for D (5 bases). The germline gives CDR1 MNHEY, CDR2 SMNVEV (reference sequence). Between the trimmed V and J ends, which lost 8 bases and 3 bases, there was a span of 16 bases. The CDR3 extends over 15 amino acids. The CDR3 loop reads CASAIYRDSNEKLFF. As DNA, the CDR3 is TGTGCCAGCGCAATTTACCGGGACTCTAATGAAAAACTGTTTTTT. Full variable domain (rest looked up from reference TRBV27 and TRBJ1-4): EAQVTQNPRYLITVTGKKLTVTCSQNMNHEYMSWYRQDPGLGLRQIYYSMNVEVTDKGDVPEGYKVSRKEKRNFPLILESPSPNQTSLYFCASAIYRDSNEKLFFGSGTQLSVL.

This CDR3 is CASSSTGGPYGYTF. CDR3 bases: TGCGCCAGCAGCTCGACAGGGGGGCCGTATGGCTACACCTTC. The V gene is TRBV5-1, the J gene TRBJ1-2; TRBD1 matches 9 bases. V lost 3 bases and J lost 5; bases outside the gene matches: 5. This CDR3 contains 14 residues. Looked up from germline, CDR1 is SGHRS and CDR2 is YFSETQ.

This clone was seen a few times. As DNA, the CDR3 is TGTGCCAGCAGCAAGTCCAGGGGGAAGAGCACAGATACGCAGTATTTT. Its translation: CASSKSRGKSTDTQYF. This chain uses TRBV28 with TRBJ2-3, with 7 bases matching TRBD1. V trimming: 6 bases; J trimming: 0 bases; junction bases outside the gene matches: 9. The CDR3 is 16 amino acids. CDR1 is MDHEN and CDR2 is SYDVKM in the germline V gene. Complete variable domain (other parts from reference TRBV28 and TRBJ2-3): DVKVTQSSRYLVKRTGEKVFLECVQDMDHENMFWYRQDPGLGLRLIYFSYDVKMKEKGDIPEGYSVSREKKERFSLILESASTNQTSMYLCASSKSRGKSTDTQYFGPGTRLTVL.

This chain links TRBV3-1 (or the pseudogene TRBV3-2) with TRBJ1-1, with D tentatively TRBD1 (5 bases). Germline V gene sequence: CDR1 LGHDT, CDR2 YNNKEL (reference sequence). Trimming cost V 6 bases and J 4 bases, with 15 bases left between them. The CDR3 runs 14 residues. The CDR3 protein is CASRLARDSTEAFF. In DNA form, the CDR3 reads TGTGCCAGCAGACTCGCGAGGGACTCCACTGAAGCTTTCTTT.

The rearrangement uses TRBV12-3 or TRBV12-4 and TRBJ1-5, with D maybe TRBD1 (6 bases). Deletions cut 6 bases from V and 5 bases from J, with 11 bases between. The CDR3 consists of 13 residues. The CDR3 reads CASRPGQHQPQHF. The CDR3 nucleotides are TGTGCCAGCAGACCAGGACAGCATCAGCCCCAGCATTTT.

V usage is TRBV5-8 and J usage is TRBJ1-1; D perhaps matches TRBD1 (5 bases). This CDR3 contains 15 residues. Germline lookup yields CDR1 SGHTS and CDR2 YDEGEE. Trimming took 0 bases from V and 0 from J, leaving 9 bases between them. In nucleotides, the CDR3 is TGTGCCAGCAGCTTGGGCAGGGCGGTGAACACTGAAGCTTTCTTT. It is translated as CASSLGRAVNTEAFF. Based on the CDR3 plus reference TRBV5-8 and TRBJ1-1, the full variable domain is EAGVTQSPTHLIKTRGQQATLRCSPISGHTSVYWYQQALGLGLQFLLWYDEGEERNRGNFPPRFSGRQFPNYSSELNVNALELEDSALYLCASSLGRAVNTEAFFGQGTRLTVV.

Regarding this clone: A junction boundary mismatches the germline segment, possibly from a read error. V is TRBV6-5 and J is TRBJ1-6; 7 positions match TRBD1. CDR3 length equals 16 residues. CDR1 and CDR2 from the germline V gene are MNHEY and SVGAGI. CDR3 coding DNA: TGTGCCAGCAGTTACCTGACAGGGAACTATCATTCACCCCTCCACTTT. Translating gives CASSYLTGNYHSPLHF.

The chain's CDR3 is CASSAVPQGDRAYSNQPQHF. For the CDR3, the DNA is TGTGCCAGCAGCGCTGTACCACAGGGAGATAGGGCTTATAGCAATCAGCCCCAGCATTTT. The genes are TRBV9 and TRBJ1-5; tentatively, D is TRBD1 (6 bases). The germline CDR1 and CDR2 sequences are SGDLS and YYNGEE. Trimming cost V 3 bases and J 0 bases, with 25 bases left between them. This CDR3 has 20 amino acids.

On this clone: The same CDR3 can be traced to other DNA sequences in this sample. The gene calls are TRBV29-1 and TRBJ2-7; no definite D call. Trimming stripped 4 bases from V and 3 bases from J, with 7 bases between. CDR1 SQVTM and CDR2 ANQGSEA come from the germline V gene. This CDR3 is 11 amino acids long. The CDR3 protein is CSVGADYEQYF. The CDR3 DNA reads TGCAGCGTTGGGGCCGACTACGAGCAGTACTTC.

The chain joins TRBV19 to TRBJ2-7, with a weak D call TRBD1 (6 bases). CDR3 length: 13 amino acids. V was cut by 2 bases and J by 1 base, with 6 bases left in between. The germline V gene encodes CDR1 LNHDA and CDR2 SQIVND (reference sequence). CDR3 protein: CASSITGSYEQYF. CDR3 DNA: TGTGCCAGTAGTATAACAGGGTCCTACGAGCAGTACTTC.

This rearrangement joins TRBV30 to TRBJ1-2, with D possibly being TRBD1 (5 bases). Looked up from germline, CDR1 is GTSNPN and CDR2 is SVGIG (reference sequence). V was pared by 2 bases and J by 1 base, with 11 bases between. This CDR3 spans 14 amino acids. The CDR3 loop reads CAWSPQGGNYGYTF. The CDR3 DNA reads TGTGCCTGGAGTCCCCAGGGAGGTAACTATGGCTACACCTTC.

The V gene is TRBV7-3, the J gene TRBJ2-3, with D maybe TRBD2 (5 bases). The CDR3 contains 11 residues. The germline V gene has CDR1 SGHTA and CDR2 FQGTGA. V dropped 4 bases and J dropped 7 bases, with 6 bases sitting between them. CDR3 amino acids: CASSSGNTQYF. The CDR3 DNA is TGTGCCAGCAGCTCCGGGAATACGCAGTATTTT.

CDR3 DNA sequence: TGCGCCAGCAGCCGGAGTCACGACAATTCACCCCTCCACTTT. Encoded protein: CASSRSHDNSPLHF. The chain combines TRBV4-3 with TRBJ1-6; D is uncertain. Trimming took 4 bases from V and 7 from J, leaving 11 bases between them. Germline lookup yields CDR1 LGHNA and CDR2 YSLEER. The CDR3 runs to 14 residues.

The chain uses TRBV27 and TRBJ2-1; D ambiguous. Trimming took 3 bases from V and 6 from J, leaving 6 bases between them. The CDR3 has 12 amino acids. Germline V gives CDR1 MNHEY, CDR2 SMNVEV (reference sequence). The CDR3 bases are TGTGCCAGCAGTTTTAGGAGCAATGAGCAGTTCTTC. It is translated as CASSFRSNEQFF.

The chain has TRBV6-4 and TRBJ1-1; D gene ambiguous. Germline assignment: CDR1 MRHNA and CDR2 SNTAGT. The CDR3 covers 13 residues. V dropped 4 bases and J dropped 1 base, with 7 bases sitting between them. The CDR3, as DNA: TGTGCCAGCAGTGTGGTACAGAACACTGAAGCTTTCTTT. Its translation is CASSVVQNTEAFF.

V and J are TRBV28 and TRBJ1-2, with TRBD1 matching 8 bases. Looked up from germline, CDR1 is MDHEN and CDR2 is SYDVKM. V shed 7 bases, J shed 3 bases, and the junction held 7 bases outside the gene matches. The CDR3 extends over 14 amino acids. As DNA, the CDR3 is TGTGCCAGCAACAGGGGGGGGGCGGACTATGGCTACACCTTC. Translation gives CASNRGGADYGYTF.

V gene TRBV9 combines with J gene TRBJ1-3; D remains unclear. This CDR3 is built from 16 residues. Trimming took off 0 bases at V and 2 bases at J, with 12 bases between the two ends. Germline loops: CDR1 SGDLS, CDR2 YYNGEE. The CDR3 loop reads CASSVVPGFPGNTIYF. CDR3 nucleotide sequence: TGTGCCAGCAGCGTAGTTCCGGGTTTCCCTGGAAACACCATATATTTT.

Here the CDR3 DNA reads TGTGCCAGCAGGGTGGGCAGTGACTATGGCTACACCTTC. Encoded protein: CASRVGSDYGYTF. This chain uses TRBV2 with TRBJ1-2; no clear D gene. The CDR3 is made up of 13 amino acids. In germline, CDR1 is SNHLY, CDR2 FYNNEI. With 6 bases removed from V and 3 bases from J, the gap between germline ends came to 11 bases.